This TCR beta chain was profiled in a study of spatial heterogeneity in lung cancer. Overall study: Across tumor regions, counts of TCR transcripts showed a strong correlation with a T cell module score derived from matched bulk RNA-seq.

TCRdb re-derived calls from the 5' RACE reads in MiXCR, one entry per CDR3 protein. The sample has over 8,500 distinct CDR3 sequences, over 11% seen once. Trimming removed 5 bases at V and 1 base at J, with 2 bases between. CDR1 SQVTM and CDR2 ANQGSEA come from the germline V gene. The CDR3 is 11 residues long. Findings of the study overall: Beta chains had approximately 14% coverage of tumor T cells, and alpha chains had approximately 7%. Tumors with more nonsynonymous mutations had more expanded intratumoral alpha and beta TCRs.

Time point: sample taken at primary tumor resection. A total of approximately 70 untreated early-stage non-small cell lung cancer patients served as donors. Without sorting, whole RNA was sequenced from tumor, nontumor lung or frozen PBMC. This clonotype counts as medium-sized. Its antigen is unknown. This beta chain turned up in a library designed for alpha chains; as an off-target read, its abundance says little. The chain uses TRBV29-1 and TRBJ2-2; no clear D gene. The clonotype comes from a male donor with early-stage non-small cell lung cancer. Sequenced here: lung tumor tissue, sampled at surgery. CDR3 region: CSVKNTGELFF. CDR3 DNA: TGCAGCGTTAAGAACACCGGGGAGCTGTTTTTT.